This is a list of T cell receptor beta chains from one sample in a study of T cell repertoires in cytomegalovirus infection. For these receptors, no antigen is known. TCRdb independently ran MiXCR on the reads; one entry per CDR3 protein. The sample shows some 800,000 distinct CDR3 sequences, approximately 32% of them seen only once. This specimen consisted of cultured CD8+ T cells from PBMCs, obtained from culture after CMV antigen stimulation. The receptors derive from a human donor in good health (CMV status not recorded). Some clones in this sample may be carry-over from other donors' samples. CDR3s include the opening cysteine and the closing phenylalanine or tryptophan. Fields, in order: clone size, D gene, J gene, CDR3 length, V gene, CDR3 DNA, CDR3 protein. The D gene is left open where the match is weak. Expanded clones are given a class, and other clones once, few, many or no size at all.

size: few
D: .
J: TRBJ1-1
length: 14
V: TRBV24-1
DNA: TGTGCCAAAATTGGACAGACCTTGAACACTGAAGCTTTCTTT
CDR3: CAKIGQTLNTEAFF

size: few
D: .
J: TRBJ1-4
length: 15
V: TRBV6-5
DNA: TGTGCCAGCAGTTACTCAGGCCCCGTCGGGGAAAAACTGTTTTTT
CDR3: CASSYSGPVGEKLFF

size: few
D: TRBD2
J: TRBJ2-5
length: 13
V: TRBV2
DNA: TGTGCCAGCATAGCGGGGGGGCCAGAGACCCAGTACTTC
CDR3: CASIAGGPETQYF

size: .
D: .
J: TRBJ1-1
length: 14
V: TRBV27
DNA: TGTGCCAGCAGGACCGGACCATTAAACACTGAAGCTTTCTTT
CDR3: CASRTGPLNTEAFF

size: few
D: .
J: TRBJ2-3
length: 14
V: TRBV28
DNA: TGTGCCGGGTCGGACCCCATGAGCACAGATACGCAGTATTTT
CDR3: CAGSDPMSTDTQYF

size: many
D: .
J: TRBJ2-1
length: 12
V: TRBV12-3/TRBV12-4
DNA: TGTGCCAGCAGTCCCCCCGCAAATGAGCAGTTCTTC
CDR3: CASSPPANEQFF

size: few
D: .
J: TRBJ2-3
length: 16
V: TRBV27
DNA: TGTGCCAGCAGTTTATGGTTAGGGGGTAACACAGATACGCAGTATTTT
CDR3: CASSLWLGGNTDTQYF

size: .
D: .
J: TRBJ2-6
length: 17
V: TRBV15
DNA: TGTGCCACCAGCCCCGGACTCCTTAACTCTGGGGCCAACGTCCTGACTTTC
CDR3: CATSPGLLNSGANVLTF

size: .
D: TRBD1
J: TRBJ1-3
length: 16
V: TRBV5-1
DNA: TGCGCCAGCAATCCTTCCCCAGGGGGCTCTGGAAACACCATATATTTT
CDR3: CASNPSPGGSGNTIYF

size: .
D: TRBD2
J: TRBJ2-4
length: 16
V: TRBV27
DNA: TGTGCCAGCAGTCTCCTGGCGGGGGAAGCCAAAAACATTCAGTACTTC
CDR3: CASSLLAGEAKNIQYF

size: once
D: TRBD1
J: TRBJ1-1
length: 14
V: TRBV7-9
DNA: TGTGCCAGCAGCTTAGCAGGGGGCTTCGCTGAAGCTTTCTTT
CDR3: CASSLAGGFAEAFF

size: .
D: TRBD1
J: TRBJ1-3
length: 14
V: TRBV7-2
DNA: TGTGCCAGCAGCTTAACGGACAGGGGTCACACCATATATTTT
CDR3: CASSLTDRGHTIYF

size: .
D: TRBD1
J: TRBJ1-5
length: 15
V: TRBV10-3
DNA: TGTGCCATCAGTGAGTCGACGACAGGGAATCAGCCCCAGCATTTT
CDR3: CAISESTTGNQPQHF

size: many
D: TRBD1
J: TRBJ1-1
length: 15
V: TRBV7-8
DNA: TGTGCCAGCAGCTTAGCCGAAGGGACAGGCACTGAAGCTTTCTTT
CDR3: CASSLAEGTGTEAFF

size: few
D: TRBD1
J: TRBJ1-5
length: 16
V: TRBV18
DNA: TGTGCCAGCTCGCAGAGCGACAGGGATAGCAATCAGCCCCAGCATTTT
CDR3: CASSQSDRDSNQPQHF

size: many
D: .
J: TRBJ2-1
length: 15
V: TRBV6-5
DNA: TGTGCCAGCAGCCCCGACTGGAGCTCCTACAATGAGCAGTTCTTC
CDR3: CASSPDWSSYNEQFF

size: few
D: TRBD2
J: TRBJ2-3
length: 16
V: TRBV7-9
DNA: TGTGCCAGCAGCGCCCGGCTAGCGGGGTTGGCAGATACGCAGTATTTT
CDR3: CASSARLAGLADTQYF

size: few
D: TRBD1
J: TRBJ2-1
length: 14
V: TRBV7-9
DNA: TGTGCCAGCAGCCCAAACAGGGGGCTAAATGAGCAGTTCTTC
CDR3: CASSPNRGLNEQFF

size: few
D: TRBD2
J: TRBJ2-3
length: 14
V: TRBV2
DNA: TGTGCCAGCCGATTACTAGCGGGGAGGGACACGCAGTATTTT
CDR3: CASRLLAGRDTQYF

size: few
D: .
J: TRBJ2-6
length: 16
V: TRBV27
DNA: TGTGCCAGCAGGGCATTCTCAGGGTCTGGGGCCAACGTCCTGACTTTC
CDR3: CASRAFSGSGANVLTF

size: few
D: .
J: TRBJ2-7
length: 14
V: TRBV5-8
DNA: TGTGCCAGCAGGCCCGGAGGGACAACCTACGAGCAGTACTTC
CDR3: CASRPGGTTYEQYF

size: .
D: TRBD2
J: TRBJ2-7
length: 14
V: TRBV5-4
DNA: TGTGCCAGCAGTGGCGGGGGGCCCCTCCTCGAGCAGTACTTC
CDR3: CASSGGGPLLEQYF